Reported below is one T cell receptor beta chain. What it recognizes is unknown. V lost 10 bases and J 13 bases, leaving 23 bases between the germline ends. The germline V gene has CDR1 MNHNS and CDR2 SASEGT. The CDR3 has 13 amino acids. This sample stems from a study of T cells in Graves' hyperthyroidism and ophthalmopathy. Study-wide context: Peripheral blood was obtained at initial diagnosis, preceding any treatment.

Ophthalmopathy patients all had a Clinical Activity Score of at least 3, a NOSPECS grade of at least 4 and disease under 3 months old. Cells are PBMCs isolated from roughly 9.2 ml of fresh blood. RNA transcripts provided the source from which TCR beta CDR3 regions were amplified. The TCR CDR3 was amplified in a first-round RT-PCR using the HTBI primer set. Via MiXCR, TCRdb re-called the multiplex PCR reads, giving one row per CDR3 protein. This sample has under 40,000 distinct CDR3 sequences; around 56% occur once, and the top ten carry roughly a sixth. Study-wide results and limits: Appearing also in blood were most of the thyroid clonotypes expanded above 0.001.

The chain links TRBV6-1 to TRBJ1-5; unclear D gene. The clonotype comes from a man in his forties with Graves' ophthalmopathy. Material for sequencing was blood. CDR3 bases: TGTGCCAACCGGGAGACACCGATTAGTGAGCAGCATTTT. Its translation is CANRETPISEQHF.